This TCR beta chain was recorded in a study of shared clonotypes between healthy human individuals. Across the study: Donors had three CD4 naive, three CD4 memory, two CD8 naive and one CD8 memory plate apiece. Study-wide results and caveats: Relative to clonotypes present in all four donors, those not shared had lower generation probabilities. It was anticipated that sequencing depth would influence how many clonotypes donors shared.

The V gene's germline CDR1 is LNHDA and CDR2 SQIVND (reference sequence). V was clipped by 3 bases and J by 6 bases, with 17 bases between them. CDR3 size: 16 residues. Concerning this clone: Antigen: not known.

Repertoires were generated with immunoSEQ multiplex PCR, while TCRdb's copy carries only in-frame clones and drops some. The table includes approximately 530,000 clones, almost 97% detected once. Both subsets, CD45RA+ naive and CD45RA-negative memory, were split from the CD4+ cells. The clonotype originates from a woman between 25 and 40 years old in good health. Sequenced: naive CD4+ T cells sorted from blood. The subset was: CD45RA+ positively selected. V and J are TRBV19 and TRBJ2-2, with D possibly being TRBD1 (6 bases). CDR3 in DNA: TGTGCCAGTAGTATGACTCATCCCCCAGGGGCCGGGGAGCTGTTTTTT. Amino acids: CASSMTHPPGAGELFF. Full variable domain (missing parts from reference TRBV19 and TRBJ2-2): DGGITQSPKYLFRKEGQNVTLSCEQNLNHDAMYWYRQDPGQGLRLIYYSQIVNDFQKGDIAEGYSVSREKKESFPLTVTSAQKNPTAFYLCASSMTHPPGAGELFFGEGSRLTVL.